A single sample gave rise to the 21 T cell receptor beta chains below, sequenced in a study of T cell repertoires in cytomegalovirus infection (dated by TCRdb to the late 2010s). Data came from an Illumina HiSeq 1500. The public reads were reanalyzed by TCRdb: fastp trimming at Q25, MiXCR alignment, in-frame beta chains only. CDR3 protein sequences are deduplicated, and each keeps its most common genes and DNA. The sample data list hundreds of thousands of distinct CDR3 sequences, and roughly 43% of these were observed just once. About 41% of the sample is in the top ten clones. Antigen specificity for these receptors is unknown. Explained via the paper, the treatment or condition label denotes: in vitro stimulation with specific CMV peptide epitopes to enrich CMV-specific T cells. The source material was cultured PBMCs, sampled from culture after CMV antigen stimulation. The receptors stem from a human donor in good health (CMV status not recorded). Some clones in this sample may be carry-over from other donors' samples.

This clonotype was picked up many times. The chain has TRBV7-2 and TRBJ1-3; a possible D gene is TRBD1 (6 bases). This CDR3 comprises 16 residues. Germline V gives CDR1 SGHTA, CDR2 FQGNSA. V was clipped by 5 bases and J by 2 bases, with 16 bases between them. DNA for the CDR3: TGTGCCAGCAGCATCGTAGGGGGTCGAACTGGAAACACCATATATTTT. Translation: CASSIVGGRTGNTIYF. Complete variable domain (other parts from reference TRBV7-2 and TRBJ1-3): GAGVSQSPSNKVTEKGKDVELRCDPISGHTALYWYRQSLGQGLEFLIYFQGNSAPDKSGLPSDRFSAERTGGSVSTLTIQRTQQEDSAVYLCASSIVGGRTGNTIYFGEGSWLTVV.

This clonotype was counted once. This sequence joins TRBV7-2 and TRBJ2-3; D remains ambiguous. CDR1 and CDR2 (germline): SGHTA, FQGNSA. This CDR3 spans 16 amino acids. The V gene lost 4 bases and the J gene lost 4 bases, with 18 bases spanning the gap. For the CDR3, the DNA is TGTGCCAGCAGCTCGGTCGGATGGTCGGCCCCAGATACGCAGTATTTT. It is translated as CASSSVGWSAPDTQYF.

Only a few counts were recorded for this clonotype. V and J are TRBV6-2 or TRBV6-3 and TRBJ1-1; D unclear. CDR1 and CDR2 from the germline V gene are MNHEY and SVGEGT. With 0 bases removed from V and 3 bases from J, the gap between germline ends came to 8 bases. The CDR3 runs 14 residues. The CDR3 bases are TGTGCCAGCAGTTACTCGGAGCCGCACACTGAAGCTTTCTTT. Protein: CASSYSEPHTEAFF.

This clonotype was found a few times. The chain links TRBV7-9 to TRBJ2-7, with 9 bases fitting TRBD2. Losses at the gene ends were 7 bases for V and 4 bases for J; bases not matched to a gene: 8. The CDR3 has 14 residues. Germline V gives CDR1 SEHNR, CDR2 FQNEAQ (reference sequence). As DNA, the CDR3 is TGTGCCAGCACCATAGCGGGAGTGCATTACGAGCAGTACTTC. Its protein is CASTIAGVHYEQYF.

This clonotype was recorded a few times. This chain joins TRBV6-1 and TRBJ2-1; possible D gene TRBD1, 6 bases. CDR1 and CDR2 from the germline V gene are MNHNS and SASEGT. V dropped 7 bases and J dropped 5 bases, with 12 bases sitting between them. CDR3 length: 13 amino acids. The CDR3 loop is CASMVTGNNEQFF. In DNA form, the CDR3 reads TGTGCCAGCATGGTGACAGGAAACAATGAGCAGTTCTTC.

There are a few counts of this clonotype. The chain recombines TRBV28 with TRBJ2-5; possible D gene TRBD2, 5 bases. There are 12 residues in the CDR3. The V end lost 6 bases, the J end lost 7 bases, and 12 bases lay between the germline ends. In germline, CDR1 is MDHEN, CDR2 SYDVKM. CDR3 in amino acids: CASSPGFGTQYF. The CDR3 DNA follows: TGTGCCAGCAGCCCGGGGTTTGGGACCCAGTACTTC.

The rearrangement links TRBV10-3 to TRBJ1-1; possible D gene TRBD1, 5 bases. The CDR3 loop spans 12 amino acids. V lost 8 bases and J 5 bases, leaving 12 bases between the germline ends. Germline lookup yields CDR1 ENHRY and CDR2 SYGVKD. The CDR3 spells CAIGPGETEAFF. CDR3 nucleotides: TGTGCCATCGGGCCGGGGGAAACTGAAGCTTTCTTT.

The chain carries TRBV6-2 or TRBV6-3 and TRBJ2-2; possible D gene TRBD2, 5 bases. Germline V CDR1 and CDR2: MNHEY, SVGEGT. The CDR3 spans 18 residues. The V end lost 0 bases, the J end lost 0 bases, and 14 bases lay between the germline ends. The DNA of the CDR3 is TGTGCCAGCAGTTACTCCCGTGTGTGGGAGACGAACACCGGGGAGCTGTTTTTT. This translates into CASSYSRVWETNTGELFF.

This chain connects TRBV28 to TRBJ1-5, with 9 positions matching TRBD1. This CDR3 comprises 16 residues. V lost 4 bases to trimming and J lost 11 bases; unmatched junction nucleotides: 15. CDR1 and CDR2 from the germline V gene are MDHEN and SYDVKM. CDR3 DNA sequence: TGTGCCAGCAGTTCATCCGGGACAGGGACAGAATGGGCCCAGCATTTT. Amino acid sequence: CASSSSGTGTEWAQHF.

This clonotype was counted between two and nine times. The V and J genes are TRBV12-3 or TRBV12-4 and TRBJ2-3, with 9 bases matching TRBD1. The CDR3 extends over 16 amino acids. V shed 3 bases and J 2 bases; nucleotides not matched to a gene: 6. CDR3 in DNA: TGTGCCAGCAGTTTCCGGGACAGGGCTTTCACAGATACGCAGTATTTT. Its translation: CASSFRDRAFTDTQYF.

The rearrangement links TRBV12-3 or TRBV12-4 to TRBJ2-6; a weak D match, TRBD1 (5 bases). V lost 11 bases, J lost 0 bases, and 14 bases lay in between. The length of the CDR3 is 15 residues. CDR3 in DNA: TGTGCCGGGTTTAGGGGAAACTCTGGGGCCAACGTCCTGACTTTC. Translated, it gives CAGFRGNSGANVLTF.

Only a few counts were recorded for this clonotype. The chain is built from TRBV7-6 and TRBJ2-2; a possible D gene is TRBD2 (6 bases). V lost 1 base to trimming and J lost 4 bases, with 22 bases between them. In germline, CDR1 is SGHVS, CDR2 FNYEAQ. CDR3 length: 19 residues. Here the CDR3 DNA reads TGTGCCAGCAGCTTAGTCCCCCACTCCGGGGGAAGAATCACCGGGGAGCTGTTTTTT. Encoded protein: CASSLVPHSGGRITGELFF.

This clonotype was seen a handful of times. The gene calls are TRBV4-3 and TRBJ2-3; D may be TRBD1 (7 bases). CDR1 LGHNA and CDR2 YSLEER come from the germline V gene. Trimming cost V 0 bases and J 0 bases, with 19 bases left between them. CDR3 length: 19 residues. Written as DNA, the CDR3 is TGCGCCAGCAGCCAAGATCTTCCCCCGACAGGGACTAGCACAGATACGCAGTATTTT. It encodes CASSQDLPPTGTSTDTQYF.

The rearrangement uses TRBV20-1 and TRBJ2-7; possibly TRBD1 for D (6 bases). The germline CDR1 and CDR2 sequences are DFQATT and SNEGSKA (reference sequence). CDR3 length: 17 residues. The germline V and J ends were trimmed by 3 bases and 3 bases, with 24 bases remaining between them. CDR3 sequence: CSASSHPSTGQSYEQYF. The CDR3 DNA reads TGCAGTGCTAGCTCCCATCCGTCGACCGGACAGAGCTACGAGCAGTACTTC.

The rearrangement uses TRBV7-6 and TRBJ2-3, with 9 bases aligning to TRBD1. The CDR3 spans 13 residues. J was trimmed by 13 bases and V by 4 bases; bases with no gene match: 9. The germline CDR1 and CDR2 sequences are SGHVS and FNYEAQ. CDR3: CASSSPFGTGKYF. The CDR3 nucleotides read TGTGCCAGCAGCTCGCCTTTTGGGACAGGGAAGTATTTT.

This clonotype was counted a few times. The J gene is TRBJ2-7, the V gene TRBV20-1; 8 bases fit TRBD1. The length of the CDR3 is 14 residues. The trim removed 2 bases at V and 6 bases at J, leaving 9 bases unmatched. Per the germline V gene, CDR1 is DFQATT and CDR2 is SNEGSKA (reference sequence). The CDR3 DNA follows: TGCAGTGCTAGAAGTGGACAGGGATCATTCGAGCAGTACTTC. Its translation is CSARSGQGSFEQYF.

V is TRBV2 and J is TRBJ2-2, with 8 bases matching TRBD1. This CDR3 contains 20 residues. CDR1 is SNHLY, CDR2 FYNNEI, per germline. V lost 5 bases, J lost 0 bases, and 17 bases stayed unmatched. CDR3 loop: CASSLSDRVAPGTNTGELFF. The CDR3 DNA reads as TGTGCCAGCAGTTTATCGGACAGGGTAGCCCCTGGAACGAACACCGGGGAGCTGTTTTTT.

This CDR3 is CASSFLDGATDTQYF. The CDR3 coding sequence is TGTGCCAGCAGTTTCTTAGACGGAGCCACAGATACGCAGTATTTT. The rearrangement uses TRBV27 and TRBJ2-3, with no clear D. With 3 bases removed from V and 2 bases from J, the gap between germline ends came to 12 bases. The germline CDR1 and CDR2 sequences are MNHEY and SMNVEV (reference sequence). The CDR3 sequence is 15 residues long.

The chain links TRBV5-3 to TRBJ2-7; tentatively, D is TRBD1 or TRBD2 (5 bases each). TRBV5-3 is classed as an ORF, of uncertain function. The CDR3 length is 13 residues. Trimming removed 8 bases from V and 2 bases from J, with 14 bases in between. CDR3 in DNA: TGTGCCAGCAGCACGGGACCTGCCTACGAGCAGTACTTC. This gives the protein CASSTGPAYEQYF.

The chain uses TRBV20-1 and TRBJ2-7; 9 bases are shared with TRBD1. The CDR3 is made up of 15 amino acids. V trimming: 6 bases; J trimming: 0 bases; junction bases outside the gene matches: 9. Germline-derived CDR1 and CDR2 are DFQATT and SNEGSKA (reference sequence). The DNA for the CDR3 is TGCAGTGCGGGCCTCGGGACAGGGTACTCCTACGAGCAGTACTTC. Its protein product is CSAGLGTGYSYEQYF.

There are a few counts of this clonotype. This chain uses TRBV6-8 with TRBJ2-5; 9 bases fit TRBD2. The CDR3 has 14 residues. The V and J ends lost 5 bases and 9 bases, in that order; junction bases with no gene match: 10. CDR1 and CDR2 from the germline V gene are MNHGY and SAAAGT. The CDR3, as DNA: TGTGCCAGCAGTGGGACTAGCCTAAGCGGGGCCCAGTACTTC. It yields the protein CASSGTSLSGAQYF.